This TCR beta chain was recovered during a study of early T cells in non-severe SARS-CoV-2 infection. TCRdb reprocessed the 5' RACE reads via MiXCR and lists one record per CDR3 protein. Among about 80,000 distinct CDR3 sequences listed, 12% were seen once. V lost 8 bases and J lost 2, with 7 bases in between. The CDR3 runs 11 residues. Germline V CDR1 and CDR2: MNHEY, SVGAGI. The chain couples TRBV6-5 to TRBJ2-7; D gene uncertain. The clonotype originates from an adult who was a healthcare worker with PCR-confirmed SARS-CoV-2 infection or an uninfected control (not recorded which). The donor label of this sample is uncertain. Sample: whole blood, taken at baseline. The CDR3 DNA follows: TGTGCCAGCCAAGATCCCTACGAGCAGTACTTC. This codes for CASQDPYEQYF.